Shown below are 18 T cell receptor beta chains from a single sample sequenced in a study of blood T cells in healthy people across ages. Primed by a sample-barcoded 5' primer and a J-beta primer mix, a second PCR proceeded for 7 to 11 cycles. MiXCR, applied by TCRdb to the 5' RACE reads, yields one record per CDR3 protein. In the table there are 750,000 to 850,000 distinct CDR3 sequences, roughly 25% of which are singletons. The same sample was also used in a study of T cells of mothers and their children.

The source material was blood. All receptors come from a boy between 5 and 17 years old in good health.

This clonotype was seen a handful of times. This chain joins TRBV5-6 and TRBJ1-2; D is perhaps TRBD1 (5 bases). The V gene's germline CDR1 is SGHDT and CDR2 YYEEEE. V dropped 5 bases and J dropped 8 bases, with 13 bases sitting between them. There are 12 residues in the CDR3. Here the CDR3 DNA reads TGTGCCAGCAGTCCCGGGACGATCGGCTACACCTTC. As protein: CASSPGTIGYTF.

Here the CDR3 reads CASSLEAGADTQYF. The CDR3 DNA reads as TGTGCCAGCAGCTTAGAAGCGGGAGCAGATACGCAGTATTTT. This chain joins TRBV7-6 and TRBJ2-3; 8 bases are shared with TRBD2. This CDR3 contains 14 residues. The germline V gene encodes CDR1 SGHVS and CDR2 FNYEAQ. After removal of 1 base from V and 4 bases from J, the junction contained 1 base not matched to a gene.

This clonotype was detected a few times. The chain couples TRBV3-1 to TRBJ2-3; 9 bases match TRBD1. V dropped 9 bases and J dropped 2; count of bases not matched to a gene: 9. This CDR3 contains 15 residues. Germline V gene lookup returns CDR1 LGHDT and CDR2 YNNKEL (reference sequence). The CDR3 bases are TGTGCCAGTAAGAGAGGGACAGGGACCACAGATACGCAGTATTTT. Translating it yields CASKRGTGTTDTQYF.

A few counts support this clonotype. The genes are TRBV7-3 and TRBJ2-1; possible D gene TRBD1, 6 bases. The CDR3 length is 15 residues. Germline assignment: CDR1 SGHTA and CDR2 FQGTGA. Trimming pared 5 bases from V and 6 bases from J, leaving 17 bases between. DNA of the CDR3: TGTGCCAGCAGCCCCACGAAAGGACAGTTCAATGAGCAGTTCTTC. As protein: CASSPTKGQFNEQFF.

The chain uses TRBV20-1 and TRBJ2-5, with no clear D. The DNA end is a closer match to TRBJ2-7, so the J assignment may be wrong. The CDR3 has 12 amino acids. Per germline, CDR1 DFQATT and CDR2 SNEGSKA (reference sequence). CDR3 in amino acids: CSASPGNYEQYF. The DNA of the CDR3 is TGCAGTGCAAGCCCTGGGAACTACGAGCAGTACTTC.

J is TRBJ2-3 and V is TRBV20-1; 14 bases align to TRBD2. CDR1 and CDR2 from the germline V gene are DFQATT and SNEGSKA (reference sequence). CDR3 length: 15 amino acids. With 7 bases clipped from V and 5 bases from J, the junction kept 8 bases outside the gene matches. In DNA, the CDR3 is TGCAGTGGCCAGACTAGCGGGAGGGCGGGAGATACGCAGTATTTT. It encodes CSGQTSGRAGDTQYF.

Only a few counts were recorded for this clonotype. The V call is TRBV7-9, the J call TRBJ2-6, with 7 bases identical to TRBD1. J lost 4 bases, V lost 3 bases, and 6 bases had no gene match. This CDR3 has 16 residues. Germline V gene lookup returns CDR1 SEHNR and CDR2 FQNEAQ (reference sequence). CDR3 in amino acids: CASSFPDRAGANVLTF. In nucleotides, the CDR3 is TGTGCCAGCAGCTTTCCAGACAGGGCAGGGGCCAACGTCCTGACTTTC.

V usage is TRBV4-3 and J usage is TRBJ1-2, with 8 bases matching TRBD1. Germline V gene lookup returns CDR1 LGHNA and CDR2 YSLEER. The junction had 4 bases not matched to a gene; V was cut back by 0 bases and J by 4 bases. The CDR3 contains 15 residues. CDR3 in DNA: TGCGCCAGCAGCCAAGATACAGGGGGAGGCTATGGCTACACCTTC. This encodes CASSQDTGGGYGYTF.

Comments on this clonotype: Mismatch with germline at one junction end may stem from a read error. The chain couples TRBV7-9 to TRBJ1-4, with 7 bases fitting TRBD1. Per germline, CDR1 SEHNR and CDR2 FQNEAQ (reference sequence). This CDR3 region has 16 residues. The CDR3 here is CANSLTDATGNEKLFF. DNA for the CDR3: TGTGCCAACAGCTTAACTGATGCGACAGGGAATGAAAAACTGTTTTTT.

The V gene is TRBV4-3, the J gene TRBJ1-3, with TRBD1 matching 8 bases. V gave up 4 bases and J gave up 4 bases; unmatched junction bases: 6. CDR3 length: 15 amino acids. Per germline, CDR1 LGHNA and CDR2 YSLEER. The CDR3 DNA follows: TGCGCCAGCAGCCCTAACAGGGGGGAAGGAAACACCATATATTTT. Its protein is CASSPNRGEGNTIYF.

This clonotype was recorded many times. This chain links TRBV11-2 with TRBJ2-7; TRBD1 matches 8 bases. The CDR3 spans 15 residues. The germline V gene encodes CDR1 SGHAT and CDR2 FQNNGV. With 0 bases clipped from V and 3 bases from J, the junction kept 4 bases outside the gene matches. The DNA for the CDR3 is TGTGCCAGCAGCTTAGAGGGACAGGCTTTCTACGAGCAGTACTTC. This translates into CASSLEGQAFYEQYF.

The chain recombines TRBV24-1 with TRBJ2-3; 12 bases agree with TRBD1. CDR3 size: 15 residues. The V and J ends lost 4 bases and 4 bases, in that order; junction bases with no gene match: 2. CDR1 is KGHDR and CDR2 is SFDVKD in the germline V gene. The DNA for the CDR3 is TGTGCCACCAGTGACCGGGACAGGGGGCCAGATACGCAGTATTTT. This translates into CATSDRDRGPDTQYF.

This clonotype was seen a few times. The chain recombines TRBV30 with TRBJ2-5; 10 nucleotides align to TRBD2. The last part of the DNA fits TRBJ2-7 better; the J call may be wrong. CDR3 length: 13 amino acids. Germline CDR1 is GTSNPN and CDR2 is SVGIG (reference sequence). This CDR3 reads CAWKRGGSYEQYF. The CDR3 DNA reads as TGTGCCTGGAAGCGGGGGGGCTCCTACGAGCAGTACTTC.

This clonotype was observed a handful of times. This rearrangement joins TRBV6-2 or TRBV6-3 to TRBJ2-4, with D uncertain. Germline loops: CDR1 MNHEY, CDR2 SVGEGT. CDR3 length equals 15 residues. Trimming removed 4 bases at V and 0 bases at J, with 10 bases between. The CDR3 loop reads CASSWNSLAKNIQYF. DNA for the CDR3: TGTGCCAGCAGTTGGAACAGTCTAGCCAAAAACATTCAGTACTTC.

This chain joins TRBV4-1 and TRBJ1-4; a possible D gene is TRBD1 (6 bases). The CDR3 contains 14 residues. Germline CDR1 MGHRA, CDR2 YSYEKL. Trimming shortened V by 1 base and J by 6 bases, and 9 bases separated the two germline ends. CDR3 in amino acids: CASSQAGVDEKLFF. The CDR3 DNA follows: TGCGCCAGCAGCCAAGCAGGGGTGGATGAAAAACTGTTTTTT.

This clonotype occurred a few times. The chain is built from TRBV21-1 and TRBJ1-4; the D call TRBD1 from the table was never checked on the DNA. TRBV21-1 is described as a pseudogene. The CDR3 length is 17 residues. The CDR3 DNA reads TGTGCCAGCAGCAAAGGACCGGACAGGGCCATCCATGAAAAACTGTTTTTT. The encoded protein is CASSKGPDRAIHEKLFF.

Only a few counts were recorded for this clonotype. The rearrangement joins TRBV29-1 to TRBJ2-5, with 9 positions matching TRBD1. This CDR3 contains 14 residues. Germline assignment: CDR1 SQVTM and CDR2 ANQGSEA. The V segment lost 2 bases and the J segment 1 base; nucleotides outside the gene matches: 2. CDR3 DNA: TGCAGCGTTGAAACGGGACAGGGCCAAGAGACCCAGTACTTC. This codes for CSVETGQGQETQYF.

This clonotype was detected only a few times. V is TRBV28 and J is TRBJ2-1; TRBD2 matches at 7 bases. Germline loops: CDR1 MDHEN, CDR2 SYDVKM. The CDR3 covers 14 residues. CDR3 protein: CAAPPTTSSNEQFF. The CDR3 region has the DNA TGTGCAGCCCCCCCCACGACTAGCAGCAATGAGCAGTTCTTC.